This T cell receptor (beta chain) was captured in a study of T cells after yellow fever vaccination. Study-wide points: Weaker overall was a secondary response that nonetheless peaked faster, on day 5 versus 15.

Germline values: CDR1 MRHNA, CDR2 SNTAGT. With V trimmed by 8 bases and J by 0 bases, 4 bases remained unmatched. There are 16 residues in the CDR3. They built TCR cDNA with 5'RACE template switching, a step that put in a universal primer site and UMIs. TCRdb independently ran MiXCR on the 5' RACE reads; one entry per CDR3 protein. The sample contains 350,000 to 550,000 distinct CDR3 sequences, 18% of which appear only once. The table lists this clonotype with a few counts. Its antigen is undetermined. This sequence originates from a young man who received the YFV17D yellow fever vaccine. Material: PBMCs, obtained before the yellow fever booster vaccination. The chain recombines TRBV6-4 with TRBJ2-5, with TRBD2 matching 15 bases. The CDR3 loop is CASVRTSGGDQETQYF. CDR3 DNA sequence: TGTGCCAGCGTAAGGACTAGCGGGGGGGACCAAGAGACCCAGTACTTC.